Shown below are 26 T cell receptor beta chains from a single sample sequenced in a study of OX40 agonist ivuxolimab in advanced cancers. Libraries were made using the immunoSEQ multiplex PCR assay. What TCRdb holds here is the immuneACCESS table cut down to in-frame rearrangements. Part of the clones is not present; checked against another copy, under half of the missing clones reflect an unresolved V gene, and the others are unexplained. The table for this sample lists about 35,000 clones; approximately 76% of them were counted only once. Of the sample, roughly 25% is held by the ten largest clones. This specimen consisted of CD4+ or CD8+ T cells sorted from blood, obtained in a trial of the OX40 agonist ivuxolimab. These TCRs come from an adult with an advanced solid tumor such as melanoma, head and neck, liver or kidney cancer.

This clone was counted only a few times. The chain recombines TRBV7-9 with TRBJ1-2, with a tentative D call TRBD1 (6 bases). Germline lookup yields CDR1 SEHNR and CDR2 FQNEAQ (reference sequence). V dropped 5 bases and J dropped 4 bases, with 17 bases sitting between them. The CDR3 spans 15 residues. The CDR3 reads CASSPFGQGTYGYTF. Here the CDR3 DNA reads TGTGCCAGCAGCCCCTTTGGGCAGGGGACCTATGGCTACACCTTC.

This clone was detected once. The chain employs TRBV7-3 and TRBJ1-1; D not resolved. Trimming pared 1 base from V and 2 bases from J, leaving 8 bases between. The CDR3 covers 14 residues. Germline V CDR1 and CDR2: SGHTA, FQGTGA. Here the CDR3 reads CASSLNAGNTEAFF. The CDR3 DNA reads TGTGCCAGCAGCTTAAACGCAGGAAACACTGAAGCTTTCTTT.

Written as DNA, the CDR3 is TGTGCCAGCAGCTTGTACAGGGGGAGGAATGAGCAGTTCTTC. Its protein is CASSLYRGRNEQFF. This chain uses TRBV5-6 with TRBJ2-1; TRBD1 matches 8 bases. Per germline, CDR1 SGHDT and CDR2 YYEEEE. This CDR3 has 14 amino acids. V was clipped by 1 base and J by 7 bases; unmatched bases: 4.

This clone has just a few counts. The CDR3 is CASSSTLRTEAFF. The CDR3 DNA follows: TGCGCCAGCAGCTCAACACTGAGGACTGAAGCTTTCTTT. The V gene is TRBV5-1, the J gene TRBJ1-1; D remains ambiguous. CDR3 length equals 13 residues. Trimming shortened V by 3 bases and J by 5 bases, and 11 bases separated the two germline ends. Germline values: CDR1 SGHRS, CDR2 YFSETQ.

V and J are TRBV6-1 and TRBJ2-3, with 9 bases aligning to TRBD2. Germline assignment: CDR1 MNHNS and CDR2 SASEGT. J lost 2 bases, V lost 3 bases, and 9 bases had no gene match. The CDR3 sequence is 17 residues long. For the CDR3, the DNA is TGTGCCAGCAGTGATCCTCCTAGCGGGGTCTTCACAGATACGCAGTATTTT. Its protein product is CASSDPPSGVFTDTQYF.

This clone occurred once. The J gene is TRBJ1-5, the V gene TRBV19; perhaps TRBD1 as D (5 bases). The length of the CDR3 is 12 residues. V was cut by 6 bases and J by 9 bases, with 12 bases left in between. CDR1 LNHDA and CDR2 SQIVND come from the germline V gene (reference sequence). CDR3 nucleotides: TGTGCCAGTAGCTTTACTGGGGGGCCCCAGCATTTT. It yields the protein CASSFTGGPQHF.

This clone was found once. This chain links TRBV10-3 with TRBJ2-7, with a tentative D call TRBD2 (7 bases). Trimming pared 7 bases from V and 5 bases from J, leaving 12 bases between. The CDR3 loop spans 12 amino acids. Germline assignment: CDR1 ENHRY and CDR2 SYGVKD. The CDR3 bases are TGTGCCATCAACCGGGGGGCTGACGAGCAGTACTTC. As protein: CAINRGADEQYF.

This chain joins TRBV6-4 and TRBJ1-5; no clear D gene. CDR1 is MRHNA, CDR2 SNTAGT, per germline. V lost 3 bases, J lost 0 bases, and 9 bases lay in between. The CDR3 has 15 residues. CDR3 protein: CASSEGPYSNQPQHF. The CDR3 bases are TGTGCCAGCAGTGAAGGACCTTATAGCAATCAGCCCCAGCATTTT.

This clone occurred a few times. The chain couples TRBV7-2 to TRBJ2-3, with D perhaps assigned TRBD1 or TRBD2 (6 bases each). Trimming left V 7 bases short and J 6 bases short, with 11 bases between. The CDR3 covers 12 residues. Germline V gives CDR1 SGHTA, CDR2 FQGNSA. Written as DNA, the CDR3 is TGTGCCAGCATGGGGGGCGGTGATACGCAGTATTTT. The encoded protein is CASMGGGDTQYF. The complete variable domain, with remaining parts taken from reference TRBV7-2 and TRBJ2-3, reads GAGVSQSPSNKVTEKGKDVELRCDPISGHTALYWYRQSLGQGLEFLIYFQGNSAPDKSGLPSDRFSAERTGGSVSTLTIQRTQQEDSAVYLCASMGGGDTQYFGPGTRLTVL.

Regarding this clone: The junction departs from the called germline gene at one end, perhaps through a read error. V is TRBV5-1 and J is TRBJ2-7, with D possibly matching TRBD1 (6 bases). CDR3 length: 13 amino acids. Germline V CDR1 and CDR2: SGHRS, YFSETQ. CDR3 sequence: CASSSGTSYEQYF. The CDR3 coding sequence is TGTGCCAGCAGCTCGGGGACATCCTACGAGCAGTACTTC. Full variable domain (remainder filled in from reference TRBV5-1 and TRBJ2-7): KAGVTQTPRYLIKTRGQQVTLSCSPISGHRSVSWYQQTPGQGLQFLFEYFSETQRNKGNFPGRFSGRQFSNSRSEMNVSTLELGDSALYLCASSSGTSYEQYFGPGTRLTVT.

This clone was picked up one time. The V gene is TRBV6-5, the J gene TRBJ2-5; the D gene is possibly TRBD1 (7 bases). Germline V gene lookup returns CDR1 MNHEY and CDR2 SVGAGI. CDR3 size: 14 residues. Trimming took off 6 bases at V and 5 bases at J, with 16 bases between the two ends. This CDR3 is CASRRTGGRETQYF. In nucleotides, the CDR3 is TGTGCCAGCAGGAGGACAGGTGGGAGGGAGACCCAGTACTTC.

A single count supports this clone. This chain connects TRBV27 to TRBJ2-3, with TRBD1 matching over 10 bases. The germline V gene encodes CDR1 MNHEY and CDR2 SMNVEV (reference sequence). This CDR3 has 15 amino acids. After removal of 4 bases from V and 3 bases from J, the junction contained 4 bases not matched to a gene. CDR3: CASSYRQGATDTQYF. Written as DNA, the CDR3 is TGTGCCAGCAGTTATAGACAGGGGGCGACAGATACGCAGTATTTT.

This rearrangement joins TRBV7-3 to TRBJ2-6, with D perhaps TRBD1 (6 bases). In germline, CDR1 is SGHTA, CDR2 FQGTGA. The CDR3 runs to 16 residues. V lost 4 bases to trimming and J lost 0 bases, with 10 bases between them. The CDR3 here is CASSSGQSSGANVLTF. The DNA of the CDR3 is TGTGCCAGCAGCTCAGGACAGAGCTCTGGGGCCAACGTCCTGACTTTC. Full variable domain (rest looked up from reference TRBV7-3 and TRBJ2-6): GAGVSQTPSNKVTEKGKYVELRCDPISGHTALYWYRQSLGQGPEFLIYFQGTGAADDSGLPNDRFFAVRPEGSVSTLKIQRTERGDSAVYLCASSSGQSSGANVLTFGAGSRLTVL.

The V gene is TRBV7-9, the J gene TRBJ1-6; D might be TRBD1 (5 bases). Germline V gene data show CDR1 as SEHNR and CDR2 as FQNEAQ (reference sequence). V lost 1 base, J lost 8 bases, and 15 bases lay in between. The CDR3 has 16 amino acids. The CDR3 sequence: CASSLDGYGQHSPLHF. In DNA form, the CDR3 reads TGTGCCAGCAGCTTAGACGGATACGGACAACATTCACCCCTCCACTTT.

This clone showed up just once. The chain carries TRBV9 and TRBJ2-5, with D maybe TRBD2 (7 bases). Germline-derived CDR1 and CDR2 are SGDLS and YYNGEE. The CDR3 spans 15 residues. Trimming stripped 0 bases from V and 5 bases from J, with 14 bases between. The CDR3 DNA reads TGTGCCAGCAGCGTAGAGTGGGGGGGCTGGGAGACCCAGTACTTC. Protein: CASSVEWGGWETQYF.

This clone was observed once. The V gene is TRBV30, the J gene TRBJ1-4, with a weak D call TRBD1 (5 bases). V lost 1 base to trimming and J lost 7 bases, with 13 bases between them. The CDR3 covers 14 residues. The V gene's germline CDR1 is GTSNPN and CDR2 SVGIG (reference sequence). The CDR3 loop reads CAWSEASGGEKLFF. CDR3 DNA sequence: TGTGCCTGGAGTGAGGCCTCCGGGGGTGAAAAACTGTTTTTT.

The chain employs TRBV28 and TRBJ2-4, with D possibly called TRBD1 or TRBD2 (5 bases each). V lost 10 bases and J lost 8, with 21 bases in between. Germline-derived CDR1 and CDR2 are MDHEN and SYDVKM. This CDR3 is 14 amino acids long. The CDR3: CATGPGPQSDIQYF. In nucleotides, the CDR3 is TGTGCCACAGGACCGGGACCCCAGTCGGACATTCAGTACTTC.

V gene TRBV12-2 combines with J gene TRBJ2-5. TRBV12-2 is a listed pseudogene. CDR3 length: 16 amino acids. CDR3 sequence: CASRLGSDQGGETQYF. The CDR3 DNA reads TGTGCAAGTCGCTTAGGTTCTGATCAGGGGGGGGAGACCCAGTACTTC.

This rearrangement joins TRBV28 to TRBJ1-2; possible D gene TRBD1, 6 bases. V lost 6 bases to trimming and J lost 7 bases, with 15 bases between them. This CDR3 contains 13 residues. Per the germline V gene, CDR1 is MDHEN and CDR2 is SYDVKM. CDR3 protein: CASSPRGAGGYTF. The DNA for the CDR3 is TGTGCCAGCAGCCCGAGGGGGGCGGGTGGCTACACCTTC.

The chain recombines TRBV10-2 with TRBJ2-1; D call uncertain. Trimming pared 3 bases from V and 2 bases from J, leaving 2 bases between. This CDR3 is 12 amino acids long. CDR1 and CDR2 (germline): WSHSY, SAAADI. The CDR3 bases are TGCGCCAGCAGTGATACCTACAATGAGCAGTTCTTC. This encodes CASSDTYNEQFF.

J is TRBJ1-2 and V is TRBV18; D not resolved. V lost 3 bases and J lost 5, with 13 bases in between. CDR3 size: 14 residues. The germline V gene encodes CDR1 KGHSH and CDR2 LQKENI. The CDR3 loop is CASSPDGSYYGYTF. Here the CDR3 DNA reads TGTGCCAGCTCACCGGACGGGAGTTATTATGGCTACACCTTC.

Only a few counts were recorded for this clone. The chain links TRBV2 to TRBJ1-5; D remains unclear. Trimming cost V 4 bases and J 4 bases, with 11 bases left between them. Germline CDR1 SNHLY, CDR2 FYNNEI. CDR3 length: 14 amino acids. CDR3 protein: CASSGTAGNQPQHF. The CDR3, as DNA: TGTGCCAGCAGTGGGACGGCGGGGAATCAGCCCCAGCATTTT.

CDR3 sequence: CASNRWGTGFKNEQFF. CDR3 nucleotide sequence: TGTGCCAGCAATCGCTGGGGGACAGGGTTTAAGAATGAGCAGTTCTTC. J is TRBJ2-1 and V is TRBV11-2, with 9 bases lining up with TRBD1. Germline-derived CDR1 and CDR2 are SGHAT and FQNNGV. Trimming took 7 bases from V and 7 from J; bases not matched to a gene: 14. This CDR3 has 16 residues.

The chain employs TRBV6-5 and TRBJ1-1; 7 bases line up with TRBD1. The CDR3 contains 15 residues. CDR1 is MNHEY, CDR2 SVGAGI, per germline. V was pared by 0 bases and J by 5 bases, with 6 bases of the junction left unmatched. The CDR3 region has the DNA TGTGCCAGCAGTTACTCGAACAGGGGAAGGACTGAAGCTTTCTTT. Amino acids: CASSYSNRGRTEAFF.

Only a few counts were recorded for this clone. The rearrangement uses TRBV5-6 and TRBJ2-5; D perhaps matches TRBD2 (5 bases). V shed 2 bases and J shed 5 bases, with 13 bases lying between them. CDR1 is SGHDT and CDR2 is YYEEEE in the germline V gene. The CDR3 runs to 14 residues. The CDR3 loop reads CASSLSAPGETQYF. CDR3 bases: TGTGCCAGCAGCTTATCAGCTCCGGGGGAGACCCAGTACTTC.

This clone was counted at least ten times. The chain couples TRBV6-1 to TRBJ2-2; 9 bases map to TRBD1. V dropped 4 bases and J dropped 4; count of bases not matched to a gene: 4. This CDR3 has 15 amino acids. The V gene's germline CDR1 is MNHNS and CDR2 SASEGT. Written as DNA, the CDR3 is TGTGCCAGCAGTGGACAGGGGGTGGGCACCGGGGAGCTGTTTTTT. This codes for CASSGQGVGTGELFF.